This TCR beta chain was captured in a study of T cell repertoires in cytomegalovirus infection. Study background: An indication of both CMV infection and matching HLA type came from public TCR beta signatures.

MiXCR, applied by TCRdb to the reads, yields one record per CDR3 protein. The data hold roughly 250,000 distinct CDR3 sequences, with about 23% observed a single time. The CDR3 spans 16 residues. V was trimmed by 0 bases and J by 1 base, leaving 12 bases between them. Germline CDR1 reads LNHNV; CDR2 reads YYDKDF (reference sequence). This sequence originates from a human donor in good health (CMV status not recorded). Some clones in this sample may be carry-over from other donors' samples. The specimen sequenced was CD8+ T cells from PBMCs. The rearrangement links TRBV15 to TRBJ1-1; no definite D call. CDR3: CATSRDLGSGNTEAFF. The CDR3 coding sequence is TGTGCCACCAGCAGAGATTTAGGGTCAGGGAACACTGAAGCTTTCTTT.